The 6 T cell receptor beta chains in this list originate from one sample, sequenced in a study of radiation and T cells in renal cell carcinoma (dated by TCRdb to 2018 to 2020). Library preparation employed the immunoSEQ multiplex PCR assay. Here the immuneACCESS table is served through TCRdb, limited to in-frame sequences with V and J called. Missing clones are a known gap in these copies; in checked studies unresolved V genes cover under half, and the rest lacks a known reason. A total of tens of thousands of clones appear in this sample, nearly 80% of them only once. The biggest ten clones account for approximately 40% of the sample. The time point tag for this specimen amounts to: baseline pretreatment blood. The treatment or condition label corresponds to: 15 Gy SBRT to primary tumor, nephrectomy 4 weeks later. Sequenced material: blood, taken from a patient whose treatment included radiotherapy and nephrectomy. All receptors derive from a man between 60 and 75 years old with renal cell carcinoma.

The V call is TRBV2, the J call TRBJ1-2, with 8 bases matching TRBD1. The germline V gene has CDR1 SNHLY and CDR2 FYNNEI. With V trimmed by 4 bases and J by 2 bases, 0 bases remained unmatched. This CDR3 region has 13 residues. The DNA of the CDR3 is TGTGCCAGCAGTGGACAGGGGAACTATGGCTACACCTTC. Translated, it gives CASSGQGNYGYTF.

The gene calls are TRBV13 and TRBJ2-7; D may be TRBD2 (5 bases). Trimming removed 3 bases from V and 0 bases from J, with 9 bases in between. Germline CDR1 is PRHDT and CDR2 is FYEKMQ (reference sequence). CDR3 size: 14 residues. The chain's CDR3 is CASSFTGFSYEQYF. CDR3 nucleotides: TGTGCCAGCAGCTTCACGGGATTCTCCTACGAGCAGTACTTC.

This chain connects TRBV6-5 to TRBJ2-7, with D unresolved. Germline V CDR1 and CDR2: MNHEY, SVGAGI. The CDR3 has 12 residues. V gave up 7 bases and J gave up 0 bases, with 7 bases separating them. The DNA for the CDR3 is TGTGCCAGCACGGACGGCTCCTACGAGCAGTACTTC. This encodes CASTDGSYEQYF.

V and J are TRBV5-5 and TRBJ2-7, with 8 bases matching TRBD2. The CDR3 runs to 15 residues. V was clipped by 0 bases and J by 2 bases; unmatched bases: 4. The germline V gene has CDR1 SGHKS and CDR2 YYEKEE (reference sequence). The CDR3 DNA is TGTGCCAGCAGCTTGGGACTAGCGTTCACCTACGAGCAGTACTTC. Translation gives CASSLGLAFTYEQYF.

The V call is TRBV5-1, the J call TRBJ1-1, with 8 bases that match TRBD1. Germline V gene data show CDR1 as SGHRS and CDR2 as YFSETQ. Trimming removed 2 bases from V and 4 bases from J; junction bases left unmatched: 7. This CDR3 region has 15 residues. For the CDR3, the DNA is TGCGCCAGCAGCTTAGTCCAGGGGGCCGGCACTGAAGCTTTCTTT. It translates to CASSLVQGAGTEAFF.

V usage is TRBV15 and J usage is TRBJ2-7; D is perhaps TRBD2 (6 bases). The CDR3 loop spans 13 amino acids. The ends were cut back, 1 base at V and 10 bases at J, with 14 bases in the middle. The germline V gene has CDR1 LNHNV and CDR2 YYDKDF (reference sequence). The CDR3 DNA reads TGTGCCACCAGCAGAGGGCGGGAACCATTCCAGTACTTC. Its protein product is CATSRGREPFQYF. The complete variable domain, with remaining parts taken from reference TRBV15 and TRBJ2-7, reads DAMVIQNPRYQVTQFGKPVTLSCSQTLNHNVMYWYQQKSSQAPKLLFHYYDKDFNNEADTPDNFQSRRPNTSFCFLDIRSPGLGDTAMYLCATSRGREPFQYFGPGTRLTVT.